What follows are 13 T cell receptor beta chains derived from one specimen sequenced in a study of CD8+ T cells in alopecia areata (dated by TCRdb to the late 2010s). The library was prepared using the immunoSEQ multiplex PCR assay. For TCR sequencing, RNA was extracted from every sample and reverse transcribed into cDNA to serve as template. Drawn from immuneACCESS, this table holds only the in-frame rearrangements with V and J called that TCRdb kept. Clones are partly lost; checked studies trace under half to an unresolved V gene and leave the rest unexplained. The sample data list more than 95,000 clones, and roughly 53% of these were observed just once. The top ten clonotypes cover around 8.5% of the sample. Sequencing used CD4+ T cells sorted from blood. These receptors came from a human donor in good health.

This rearrangement joins TRBV18 to TRBJ2-6; D call uncertain. The germline CDR1 and CDR2 sequences are KGHSH and LQKENI. The CDR3 totals 14 residues. V lost 0 bases to trimming and J lost 2 bases, with 2 bases between them. CDR3 sequence (DNA): TGTGCCAGCTCACCACCGACTGGGGCCAACGTCCTGACTTTC. Amino acid sequence: CASSPPTGANVLTF.

The chain joins TRBV28 to TRBJ2-7; D is possibly TRBD2 (5 bases). Trimming removed 6 bases at V and 2 bases at J, with 11 bases between. The CDR3 loop spans 13 amino acids. The germline gives CDR1 MDHEN, CDR2 SYDVKM. DNA for the CDR3: TGTGCCAGCAGGCCGGGATCGACCTACGAGCAGTACTTC. This translates into CASRPGSTYEQYF.

CDR3 residues: CSVVVIRVGPNYGYTF. The CDR3 DNA reads TGCAGCGTTGTAGTCATCAGGGTCGGCCCTAACTATGGCTACACCTTC. The V gene is TRBV29-1, the J gene TRBJ1-2; tentative D call: TRBD1 (5 bases). Germline V gene sequence: CDR1 SQVTM, CDR2 ANQGSEA. Trimming took off 4 bases at V and 0 bases at J, with 18 bases between the two ends. The CDR3 is 16 amino acids.

Only a few counts were recorded for this clone. This chain links TRBV18 with TRBJ1-2; TRBD1 aligns across 8 bases. Per the germline V gene, CDR1 is KGHSH and CDR2 is LQKENI. V trimming: 3 bases; J trimming: 5 bases; junction bases outside the gene matches: 8. The CDR3 runs 15 residues. The chain's CDR3 is CASSPADREGYGYTF. CDR3 sequence (DNA): TGTGCCAGCTCACCCGCGGACAGGGAAGGATATGGCTACACCTTC.

V usage is TRBV25-1 and J usage is TRBJ1-2, with no clear D. V was trimmed by 2 bases and J by 6 bases, leaving 7 bases between them. The CDR3 contains 12 residues. Looked up from germline, CDR1 is MGHDK and CDR2 is SYGVNS. Here the CDR3 reads CASSEQANGYTF. Written as DNA, the CDR3 is TGTGCCAGCAGTGAACAGGCCAATGGCTACACCTTC.

The chain links TRBV2 to TRBJ2-3; perhaps TRBD1 as D (5 bases). V gave up 8 bases and J gave up 3 bases, with 15 bases separating them. Germline-derived CDR1 and CDR2 are SNHLY and FYNNEI. There are 14 residues in the CDR3. CDR3 sequence reads: CASRTVGVTDTQYF. Written as DNA, the CDR3 is TGTGCCAGCCGGACGGTAGGGGTGACAGATACGCAGTATTTT.

The gene calls are TRBV5-1 and TRBJ2-7; the D call may be TRBD1 or TRBD2 (5 bases each). Germline V lookup: CDR1 SGHRS, CDR2 YFSETQ. The CDR3 consists of 14 residues. Trimming pared 5 bases from V and 2 bases from J, leaving 14 bases between. The CDR3 DNA follows: TGCGCCAGCAGGTGGGGTCAGGGAGCCTACGAGCAGTACTTC. Protein sequence: CASRWGQGAYEQYF.

The CDR3 sequence: CAWGGRRAVSIGGYTF. The CDR3 DNA is TGTGCCTGGGGTGGCCGCCGGGCCGTATCGATCGGGGGCTACACCTTC. This rearrangement joins TRBV30 to TRBJ1-2; D remains ambiguous. Per germline, CDR1 GTSNPN and CDR2 SVGIG (reference sequence). V lost 5 bases and J lost 8, with 27 bases in between. The CDR3 totals 16 residues.

The rearrangement joins TRBV29-1 to TRBJ2-5; no clear D. The CDR3 is 12 residues long. Trimming removed 4 bases at V and 5 bases at J, with 11 bases between. Germline-derived CDR1 and CDR2 are SQVTM and ANQGSEA. In nucleotides, the CDR3 is TGCAGCGTTGTATTGGACGGGGAGACCCAGTACTTC. Its protein product is CSVVLDGETQYF.

This chain connects TRBV29-1 to TRBJ2-5, with 7 bases identical to TRBD1. The CDR3 contains 14 residues. Losses at the gene ends were 5 bases for V and 3 bases for J; bases not matched to a gene: 9. Germline CDR1 and CDR2: SQVTM and ANQGSEA. CDR3: CSVHLTGSKETQYF. Here the CDR3 DNA reads TGCAGCGTTCACTTGACAGGGAGTAAAGAGACCCAGTACTTC.

This clone occurred a few times. The CDR3 sequence: CASSPGRSSYEQYF. For the CDR3, the DNA is TGTGCCAGCAGCCCTGGACGAAGCTCCTACGAGCAGTACTTC. J is TRBJ2-7 and V is TRBV6-5; D not certain. The CDR3 is 14 residues long. CDR1 and CDR2 from the germline V gene are MNHEY and SVGAGI. The V end was cut by 6 bases, the J end by 0 bases, with 12 bases between.

This chain connects TRBV29-1 to TRBJ2-6; D remains unclear. This CDR3 region has 13 residues. CDR1 is SQVTM, CDR2 ANQGSEA, per germline. V was pared by 6 bases and J by 2 bases, with 8 bases between. CDR3 nucleotides: TGCAGCGTACACCAGCCTGGGGCCAACGTCCTGACTTTC. Translating it yields CSVHQPGANVLTF.

The J gene is TRBJ2-7, the V gene TRBV10-3; perhaps TRBD1 as D (5 bases). The V and J ends lost 0 bases and 5 bases respectively, with 14 bases between them. Looked up from germline, CDR1 is ENHRY and CDR2 is SYGVKD. The CDR3 is 15 residues long. CDR3 in amino acids: CAISESSAGSHEQYF. DNA of the CDR3: TGTGCCATCAGTGAGTCGTCCGCAGGGTCCCACGAGCAGTACTTC.